The 8 T cell receptor beta chains below come from one sample, sequenced in a study of blood T cell repertoires in COVID-19. Using immunoSEQ multiplex PCR, the repertoire was profiled, and TCRdb retains in-frame clones only, with some absent. Found here are under 250,000 clones, around four fifths of them singletons; the top ten hold around 6.4%. The sample comprised peripheral blood. The receptors here all came from a woman between 55 and 75 years old with active or convalescent COVID-19.

DNA for the CDR3: TGCGCCAGCAGCCCCTTGGGAGGCGTGGACACTGAAGCTTTCTTT. This codes for CASSPLGGVDTEAFF. The chain uses TRBV5-1 and TRBJ1-1; no clear D. The ends were cut back, 4 bases at V and 3 bases at J, with 16 bases in the middle. Germline V gene sequence: CDR1 SGHRS, CDR2 YFSETQ. This CDR3 has 15 amino acids. The whole variable domain, remainder taken from reference TRBV5-1 and TRBJ1-1, is KAGVTQTPRYLIKTRGQQVTLSCSPISGHRSVSWYQQTPGQGLQFLFEYFSETQRNKGNFPGRFSGRQFSNSRSEMNVSTLELGDSALYLCASSPLGGVDTEAFFGQGTRLTVV.

This rearrangement joins TRBV7-8 to TRBJ1-3; D is undetermined. Trimming left V 3 bases short and J 0 bases short, with 9 bases between. CDR1 is SGHVS and CDR2 is FQNEAQ in the germline V gene. This CDR3 spans 15 amino acids. This CDR3 is CASSFEGISGNTIYF. DNA for the CDR3: TGTGCCAGCAGCTTCGAGGGAATCTCTGGAAACACCATATATTTT. The variable domain in full, with the rest retrieved from reference TRBV7-8 and TRBJ1-3, is GAGVSQSPRYKVAKRGQDVALRCDPISGHVSLFWYQQALGQGPEFLTYFQNEAQLDKSGLPSDRFFAERPEGSVSTLKIQRTQQEDSAVYLCASSFEGISGNTIYFGEGSWLTVV.

The V gene is TRBV11-2, the J gene TRBJ1-3, with TRBD1 identical over 7 bases. Germline CDR1 is SGHAT and CDR2 is FQNNGV. V was pared by 4 bases and J by 4 bases, with 7 bases of the junction left unmatched. This CDR3 comprises 15 residues. The CDR3 reads CASSSSTGPGNTIYF. The CDR3 DNA reads as TGTGCCAGCAGCTCTTCGACAGGGCCCGGAAACACCATATATTTT.

This chain connects TRBV28 to TRBJ1-3; 9 bases align to TRBD1. This CDR3 spans 16 amino acids. In germline, CDR1 is MDHEN, CDR2 SYDVKM. V lost 4 bases and J lost 0; bases outside the gene matches: 4. The DNA of the CDR3 is TGTGCCAGCAGTTCGTACAGGGGGCCCTCTGGAAACACCATATATTTT. Translation: CASSSYRGPSGNTIYF.

The CDR3 loop is CASSSRDRGRTGELFF. CDR3 DNA sequence: TGTGCCAGCAGCTCAAGGGACAGGGGTAGGACCGGGGAGCTGTTTTTT. The chain is built from TRBV7-6 and TRBJ2-2; 10 nucleotides agree with TRBD1. CDR1 and CDR2 from the germline V gene are SGHVS and FNYEAQ. The CDR3 has 16 amino acids. With 4 bases clipped from V and 5 bases from J, the junction kept 7 bases outside the gene matches.

This clone was seen a handful of times. The gene calls are TRBV10-3 and TRBJ2-2; possible D gene TRBD2, 6 bases. Germline CDR1 is ENHRY and CDR2 is SYGVKD. This CDR3 spans 14 amino acids. The V end was cut by 6 bases, the J end by 5 bases, with 13 bases between. The CDR3 here is CAIRKGRGTGELFF. The CDR3 DNA reads TGTGCCATCAGGAAGGGCCGGGGGACCGGGGAGCTGTTTTTT.

This chain uses TRBV18 with TRBJ1-3; possibly TRBD1 for D (5 bases). V lost 2 bases, J lost 0 bases, and 14 bases lay in between. Looked up from germline, CDR1 is KGHSH and CDR2 is LQKENI. CDR3 length equals 17 residues. The CDR3 loop reads CASSPRQILSSGNTIYF. CDR3 DNA sequence: TGTGCCAGCTCACCAAGACAGATTCTTTCCTCTGGAAACACCATATATTTT.

The gene calls are TRBV9 and TRBJ1-2; tentatively, D is TRBD1 (5 bases). The CDR3 is 13 amino acids. The germline V gene has CDR1 SGDLS and CDR2 YYNGEE. V lost 0 bases, J lost 8 bases, and 11 bases lay in between. CDR3 bases: TGTGCCAGCAGCGTAGGTGGGGCAGGAGGCTACACCTTC. Translating it yields CASSVGGAGGYTF.